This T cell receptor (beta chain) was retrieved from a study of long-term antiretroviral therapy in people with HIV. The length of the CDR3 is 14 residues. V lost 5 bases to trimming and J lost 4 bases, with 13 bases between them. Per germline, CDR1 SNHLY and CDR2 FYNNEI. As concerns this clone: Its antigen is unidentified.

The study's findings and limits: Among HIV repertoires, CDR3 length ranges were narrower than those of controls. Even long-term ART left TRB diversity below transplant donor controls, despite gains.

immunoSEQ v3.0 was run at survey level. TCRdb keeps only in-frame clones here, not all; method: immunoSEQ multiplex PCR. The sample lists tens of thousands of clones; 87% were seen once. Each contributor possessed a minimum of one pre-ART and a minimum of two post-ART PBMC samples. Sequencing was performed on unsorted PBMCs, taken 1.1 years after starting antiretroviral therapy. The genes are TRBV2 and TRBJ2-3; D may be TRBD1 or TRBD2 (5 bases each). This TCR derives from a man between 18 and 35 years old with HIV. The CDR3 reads CASSPPSGPDTQYF. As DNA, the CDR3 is TGTGCCAGCAGTCCCCCCTCGGGGCCAGATACGCAGTATTTT.